This entry lists 3 T cell receptor beta chains sequenced from one sample in a study of blood T cell repertoires in COVID-19. Measured with immunoSEQ multiplex PCR; TCRdb has only the in-frame clones, and not every one. The sample records a few hundred thousand clones, roughly 86% being singletons. The sample taken for sequencing was peripheral blood. The receptor source for this set is a woman in her 30s with acute or convalescent COVID-19.

CDR3 region: CASSLASGAYNEQFF. CDR3 nucleotide sequence: TGTGCCAGCAGCTTAGCTAGCGGAGCCTACAATGAGCAGTTCTTC. This chain uses TRBV11-3 with TRBJ2-1; 7 nucleotides align to TRBD2. CDR3 length: 15 residues. Per germline, CDR1 SGHNT and CDR2 YENEEA. V dropped 1 base and J dropped 2; count of bases not matched to a gene: 2. Variable domain in full (rest from reference TRBV11-3 and TRBJ2-1): EAGVVQSPRYKIIEKKQPVAFWCNPISGHNTLYWYLQNLGQGPELLIRYENEEAVDDSQLPKDRFSAERLKGVDSTLKIQPAELGDSAVYLCASSLASGAYNEQFFGPGTRLTVL.

The chain links TRBV27 to TRBJ2-7; D perhaps matches TRBD1 (6 bases). The CDR3 runs 15 residues. Germline lookup yields CDR1 MNHEY and CDR2 SMNVEV (reference sequence). The V end was cut by 6 bases, the J end by 4 bases, with 19 bases between. CDR3 nucleotide sequence: TGTGCCAGCAGGTCTACTCCGGGACAAATTTACGAGCAGTACTTC. It encodes CASRSTPGQIYEQYF.

V is TRBV10-3 and J is TRBJ1-2, with a tentative D call TRBD1 (5 bases). This CDR3 has 15 residues. V lost 7 bases to trimming and J lost 5 bases, with 20 bases between them. Germline-derived CDR1 and CDR2 are ENHRY and SYGVKD. The CDR3 is CAITVDSRSLYGYTF. The CDR3, as DNA: TGTGCCATCACCGTAGACAGTAGGTCTCTTTATGGCTACACCTTC.